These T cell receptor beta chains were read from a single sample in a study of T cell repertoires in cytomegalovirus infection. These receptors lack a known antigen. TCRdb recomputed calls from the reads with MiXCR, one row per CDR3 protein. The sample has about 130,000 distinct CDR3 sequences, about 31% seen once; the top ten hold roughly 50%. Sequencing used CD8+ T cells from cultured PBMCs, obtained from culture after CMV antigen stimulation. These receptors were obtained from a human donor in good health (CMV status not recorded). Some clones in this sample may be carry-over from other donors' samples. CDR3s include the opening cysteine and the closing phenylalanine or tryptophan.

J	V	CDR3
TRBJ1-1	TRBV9	CASSPSATAPLGDTEAFF
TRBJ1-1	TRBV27	CASSRGLNTEAFF
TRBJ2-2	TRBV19	CASRLALHTGELFF
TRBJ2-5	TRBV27	CASSPLAGGPKETQYF
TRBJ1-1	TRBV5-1	CASSISDGYTEAFF
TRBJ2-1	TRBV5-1	CASSLGTHEQFF
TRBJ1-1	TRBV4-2	CASSRGRTTEAFF
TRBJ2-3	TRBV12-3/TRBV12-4	CASTEVGQSTDTQYF
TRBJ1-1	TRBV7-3	CASSPPRITEAFF
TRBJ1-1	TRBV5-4	CASSLPAGMNTEAFF
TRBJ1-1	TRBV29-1	CSARDMNTEAFF
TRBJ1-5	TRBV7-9	CASSLGGWNQPQHF
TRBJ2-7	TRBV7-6	CASSPEKDRVSVQYEQYF
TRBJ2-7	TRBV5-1	CASSPWTRLEEQYF
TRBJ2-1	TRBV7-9	CASSLAGGFNEQFF
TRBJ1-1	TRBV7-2	CASSLSPGGSEAFF
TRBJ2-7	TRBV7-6	CASSPIGVTYEQYF
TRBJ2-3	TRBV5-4	CASSESSTDTQYF
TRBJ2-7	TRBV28	CASSLLGGSYEQYF
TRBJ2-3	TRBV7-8	CASSLVGQGFADTQYF
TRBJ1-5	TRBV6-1	CASSTIGQDSNQPQHF
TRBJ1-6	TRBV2	CASSRTESSYNSPLHF
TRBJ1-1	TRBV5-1	CASSGDRGPNTEAFF
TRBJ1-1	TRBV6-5	CASSSLGGAEAFF
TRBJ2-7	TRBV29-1	CSARTVSSYEQYF
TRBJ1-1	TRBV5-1	CASSFGGNTEAF
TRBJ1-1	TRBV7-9	CASSLGVITGDREAFF
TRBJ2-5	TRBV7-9	CASSLVLGVQETQYF
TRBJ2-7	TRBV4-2	CASSQGTGGDEQYF
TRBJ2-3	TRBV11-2	CASSRRTDTQYF
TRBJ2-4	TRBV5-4	CASSHWQLSKNIQYF
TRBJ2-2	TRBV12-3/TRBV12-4	CASSFFPGDDGELFF
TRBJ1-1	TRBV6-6	CASILTGDTEAFF
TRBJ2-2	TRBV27	CASSSLPWTGPFSGELFF
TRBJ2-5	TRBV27	CASSGWFDGQETQYF
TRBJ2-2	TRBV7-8	CASSLGLLDTGELFF
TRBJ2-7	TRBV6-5	CASRGRVGEQYF
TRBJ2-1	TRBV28	CASSLGGHNEQFF
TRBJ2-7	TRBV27	CASSLGWGLEQYF
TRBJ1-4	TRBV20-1	CSARVPRGEKLFF
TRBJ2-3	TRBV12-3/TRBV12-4	CASRPAGNTQYF
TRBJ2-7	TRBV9	CTSSVVPGSYEQYF
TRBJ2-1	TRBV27	CASSLTGPGRQFF
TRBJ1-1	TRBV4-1	CASSQAPGPATEAFF
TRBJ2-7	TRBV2	CASRGETYEQYF
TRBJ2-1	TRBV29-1	CSVALDNPNEQFF
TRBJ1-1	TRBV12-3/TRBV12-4	CASSLQGTGTEAFF
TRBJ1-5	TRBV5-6	CASSLGGDGEPQHF
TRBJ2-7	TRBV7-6	CASSLDRWPAYEQYF
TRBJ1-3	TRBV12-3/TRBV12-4	CASSVRVTGNTIYF
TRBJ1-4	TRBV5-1	CASSPQYGPNEKLFF
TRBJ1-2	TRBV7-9	CASSLGQYGYTF
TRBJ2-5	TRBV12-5	CASGLSTGVTQETQYF
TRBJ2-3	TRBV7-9	CASSPGWGSRDTQYF
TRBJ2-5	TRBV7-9	CASSATGQETQYF
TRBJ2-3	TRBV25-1	CASSDGTDTQYF
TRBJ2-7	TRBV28	CASRVRMGGYEQYF
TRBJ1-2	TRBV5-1	CASSLRAFNYGYTF